Listed below are T cell receptor beta chains from one sample, sequenced in a study of shared clonotypes between healthy human individuals. Sequenced by immunoSEQ multiplex PCR; TCRdb stores in-frame clones only, minus some. The top ten clones hold approximately 1.8% of a sample with 700,000 or so clones, around 72% of them seen once. The source material was memory CD4+ T cells sorted from blood. The receptors shown here come from a woman in her thirties in good health. Both conserved end residues are part of each CDR3. A D gene is named only where the DNA matches it firmly. The size of a clone is reported for some rows only, either as once, few or many, or as a class for expanded clones.

TRBJ2-1 | TRBV7-2 | NA | NA | CASSLIGGKYEQFF | TGTGCCAGCAGCTTAATAGGGGGGAAGTATGAGCAGTTCTTC
TRBJ2-5 | TRBV2 | TRBD1 | NA | CASSQERDRDGQTQYF | TGTGCCAGCAGTCAGGAGAGGGACAGGGATGGTCAGACCCAGTACTTC
TRBJ1-1 | TRBV10-2 | TRBD1 | NA | CASSPGQGASGNTEAFF | TGCGCCAGCAGTCCGGGACAGGGGGCGTCGGGGAACACTGAAGCTTTCTTT
TRBJ2-7 | TRBV9 | NA | NA | CASSVTDRTYEQYF | TGTGCCAGCAGCGTAACTGACCGGACCTACGAGCAGTACTTC
TRBJ2-7 | TRBV19 | NA | NA | CASSTGTPYEQYF | TGTGCCAGTAGTACCGGGACGCCATACGAGCAGTACTTC
TRBJ1-2 | TRBV19 | TRBD1 | once | CASSIGTGMDGYTF | TGTGCCAGTAGTATCGGGACAGGGATGGATGGCTACACCTTC
TRBJ2-5 | TRBV19 | NA | NA | CASSPRGQETQYF | TGTGCCAGTAGTCCGCGGGGCCAAGAGACCCAGTACTTC
TRBJ2-7 | TRBV27 | TRBD1 | NA | CASSWTGGSEQYF | TGTGCCAGCAGCTGGACAGGCGGTTCCGAGCAGTACTTC
TRBJ2-1 | TRBV7-9 | TRBD2 | NA | CASSLLRGESNEQFF | TGTGCCAGCAGCCTCCTTCGGGGGGAGTCGAATGAGCAGTTCTTC
TRBJ2-2 | TRBV28 | TRBD2 | NA | CASSGRNTGELFF | TGTGCCAGTAGCGGGAGGAACACCGGGGAGCTGTTTTTT
TRBJ1-1 | TRBV5-4 | NA | few | CASSTGEPEAFF | TGTGCCAGCAGTACCGGTGAGCCGGAAGCTTTCTTT
TRBJ1-5 | TRBV28 | NA | NA | CASTMGDQPQHF | TGTGCCAGCACAATGGGGGATCAGCCCCAGCATTTT